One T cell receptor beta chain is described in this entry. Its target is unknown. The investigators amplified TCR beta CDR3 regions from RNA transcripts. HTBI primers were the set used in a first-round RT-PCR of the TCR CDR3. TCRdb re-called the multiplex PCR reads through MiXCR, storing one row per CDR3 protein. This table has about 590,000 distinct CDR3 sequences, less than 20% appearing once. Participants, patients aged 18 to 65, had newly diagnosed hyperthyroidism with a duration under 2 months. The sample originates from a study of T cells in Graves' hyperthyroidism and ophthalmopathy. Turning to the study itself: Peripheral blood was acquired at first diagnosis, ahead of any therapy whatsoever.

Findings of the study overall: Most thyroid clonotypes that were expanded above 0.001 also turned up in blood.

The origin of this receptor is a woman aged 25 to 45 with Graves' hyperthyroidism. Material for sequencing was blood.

CDR3 protein: CATSILTGMPQHF. The CDR3 DNA follows: TGTGCCACCAGCATTTTAACAGGGATGCCCCAGCATTTT. V is TRBV15 and J is TRBJ1-5; TRBD1 is a possible D gene (6 bases). Germline CDR1 LNHNV, CDR2 YYDKDF (reference sequence). The V gene lost 4 bases and the J gene lost 9 bases, with 13 bases spanning the gap. The CDR3 length is 13 residues. Full variable domain (outside the CDR3, taken from reference TRBV15 and TRBJ1-5): DAMVIQNPRYQVTQFGKPVTLSCSQTLNHNVMYWYQQKSSQAPKLLFHYYDKDFNNEADTPDNFQSRRPNTSFCFLDIRSPGLGDTAMYLCATSILTGMPQHFGDGTRLSIL.